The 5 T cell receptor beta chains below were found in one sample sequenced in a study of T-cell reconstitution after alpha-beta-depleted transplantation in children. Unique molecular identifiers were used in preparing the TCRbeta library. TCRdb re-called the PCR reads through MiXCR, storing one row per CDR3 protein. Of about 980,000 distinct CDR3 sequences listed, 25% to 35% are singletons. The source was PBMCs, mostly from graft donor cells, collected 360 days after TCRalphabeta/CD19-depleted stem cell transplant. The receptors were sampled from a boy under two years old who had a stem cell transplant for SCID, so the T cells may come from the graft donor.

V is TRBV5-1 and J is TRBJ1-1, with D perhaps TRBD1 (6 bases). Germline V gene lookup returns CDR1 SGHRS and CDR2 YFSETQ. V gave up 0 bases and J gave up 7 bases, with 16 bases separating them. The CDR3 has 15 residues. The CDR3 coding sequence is TGCGCCAGCAGCTTGGTAGTGGGGGCGGACGGTGAAGCTTTCTTT. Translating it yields CASSLVVGADGEAFF.

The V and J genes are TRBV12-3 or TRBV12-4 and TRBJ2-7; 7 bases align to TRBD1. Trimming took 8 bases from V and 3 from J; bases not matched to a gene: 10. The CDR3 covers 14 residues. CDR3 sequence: CASGSAGTVYEQYF. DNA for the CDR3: TGTGCCAGCGGGTCGGCCGGGACAGTCTACGAGCAGTACTTC.

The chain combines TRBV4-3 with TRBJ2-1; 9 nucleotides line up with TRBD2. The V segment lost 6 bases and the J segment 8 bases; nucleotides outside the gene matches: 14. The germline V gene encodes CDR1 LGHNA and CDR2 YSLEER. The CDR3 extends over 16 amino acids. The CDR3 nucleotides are TGCGCCAGCAGTCTTTGGCGCGGGGGGGCCGGGGATGAGCAGTTCTTC. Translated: CASSLWRGGAGDEQFF.

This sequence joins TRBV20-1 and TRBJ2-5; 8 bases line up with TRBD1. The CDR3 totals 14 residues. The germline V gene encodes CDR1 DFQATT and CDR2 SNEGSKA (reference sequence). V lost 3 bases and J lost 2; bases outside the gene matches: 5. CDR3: CSASRTGWQETQYF. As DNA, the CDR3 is TGCAGTGCTAGCCGGACAGGGTGGCAAGAGACCCAGTACTTC.

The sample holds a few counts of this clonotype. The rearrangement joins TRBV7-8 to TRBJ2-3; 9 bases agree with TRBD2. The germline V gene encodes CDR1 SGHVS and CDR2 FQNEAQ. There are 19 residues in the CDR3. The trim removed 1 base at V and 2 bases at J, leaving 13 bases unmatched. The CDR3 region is CASSLVSPWASGTTDTQYF. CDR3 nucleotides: TGTGCCAGCAGCTTAGTTAGCCCCTGGGCTAGCGGGACCACAGATACGCAGTATTTT.